These 14 T cell receptor beta chains were sequenced from one sample in a study. Library preparation for bulk TCR sequencing followed a modified SMART protocol. TCRdb re-derived calls from the 5' RACE reads in MiXCR, one entry per CDR3 protein. The table includes roughly 560 distinct CDR3 sequences, 20% to 25% detected once. Sample: gluten tetramer+ CD4+ T cells from blood or duodenal biopsy (not recorded which); whether cultured is not recorded, taken while untreated, on a gluten-free diet, or during gluten challenge (not recorded which). All receptors come from a female donor with celiac disease.

In this sample, this clonotype turned up a few times. J is TRBJ2-7 and V is TRBV20-1; TRBD1 aligns across 9 bases. This CDR3 spans 13 amino acids. From germline, CDR1 is DFQATT and CDR2 SNEGSKA (reference sequence). The V and J ends lost 6 bases and 6 bases, in that order; junction bases with no gene match: 9. CDR3 sequence: CSAAGTGRSEQYF. The CDR3, as DNA: TGCAGTGCCGCCGGGACAGGGAGATCCGAGCAGTACTTC.

Points on this clonotype: It is unclear where the CDR3 begins or ends on the DNA, so no DNA is shown, and the CDR3 is as TCRdb lists it. The rearrangement links TRBV29-1 to TRBJ2-2; TRBD1 reflects the table's D call only, with no check against the DNA. Germline CDR1 and CDR2: SQVTM and ANQGSEA. The CDR3 length equals 17 residues, ends included. Here the CDR3 reads CSAGTGYAWATGELFFF.

In its sample, this clonotype ranks as medium-sized. The J gene is TRBJ2-5, the V gene TRBV4-2; TRBD1 agrees at 9 bases. The CDR3 totals 18 residues. Trimming cost V 5 bases and J 5 bases; bases outside gene matches: 18. Per the germline V gene, CDR1 is LGHNA and CDR2 is YNFKEQ. CDR3 loop: CASSETGGASYQFETQYF. In nucleotides, the CDR3 is TGTGCCAGCAGCGAAACAGGGGGCGCTTCGTACCAGTTCGAGACCCAGTACTTC.

This clonotype is judged medium-sized. The V gene is TRBV5-1, the J gene TRBJ1-1; no reliable D call. Trimming shortened V by 1 base and J by 0 bases, and 7 bases separated the two germline ends. The germline gives CDR1 SGHRS, CDR2 YFSETQ. The CDR3 length is 14 residues. CDR3 region: CASSLNTMNTEAFF. CDR3 sequence (DNA): TGCGCCAGCAGCTTGAACACGATGAACACTGAAGCTTTCTTT.

This clonotype was seen a few times. The V call is TRBV24-1, the J call TRBJ2-3; 7 nucleotides agree with TRBD2. Germline assignment: CDR1 KGHDR and CDR2 SFDVKD. With V trimmed by 3 bases and J by 8 bases, 13 bases remained unmatched. This CDR3 has 16 amino acids. CDR3 bases: TGTGCCACCAGTGATGCTAGCGGCGGATGGGGAGGTACGCAGTATTTT. As protein: CATSDASGGWGGTQYF.

On this clonotype itself: Being one base from a much bigger clone, this may be a read error. This rearrangement joins TRBV4-3 to TRBJ1-2, with D hard to call. The CDR3 runs to 15 residues. Per the germline V gene, CDR1 is LGHNA and CDR2 is YSLEER. The CDR3 DNA is TGCGCCAGCAGCCAAGATCTCGGGCAGAACTATGACTACACCTTC. It specifies CASSQDLGQNYDYTF.

This clonotype was recorded at least ten times. J is TRBJ1-6 and V is TRBV9, with D perhaps matching TRBD1 (5 bases). The CDR3 is 15 residues long. Trimming took off 0 bases at V and 5 bases at J, with 9 bases between the two ends. Per the germline V gene, CDR1 is SGDLS and CDR2 is YYNGEE. The CDR3 DNA reads TGTGCCAGCAGCGTAGTCCCAGGGAATAATTCACCCCTCCACTTT. Amino acid sequence: CASSVVPGNNSPLHF.

This clonotype is medium-sized by share. The V gene is TRBV6-1, the J gene TRBJ2-1, with a possible D match to TRBD2 (5 bases). Germline CDR1 and CDR2: MNHNS and SASEGT. The CDR3 covers 19 residues. The V end was cut by 2 bases, the J end by 0 bases, with 20 bases between. DNA for the CDR3: TGTGCCAGCAGTGAATTTCTCTCGTCCCCAAGCGGCTCCTACAATGAGCAGTTCTTC. Its protein product is CASSEFLSSPSGSYNEQFF.

This clonotype counts as medium-sized. This chain links TRBV2 with TRBJ2-5; 10 bases are shared with TRBD2. This CDR3 spans 15 amino acids. Germline lookup yields CDR1 SNHLY and CDR2 FYNNEI. The V segment lost 4 bases and the J segment 2 bases; nucleotides outside the gene matches: 4. The CDR3 sequence is CASSVLAGRQETQYF. CDR3 bases: TGTGCCAGCAGTGTACTAGCGGGACGGCAAGAGACCCAGTACTTC. Full variable domain (outside the CDR3, taken from reference TRBV2 and TRBJ2-5): EPEVTQTPSHQVTQMGQEVILRCVPISNHLYFYWYRQILGQKVEFLVSFYNNEISEKSEIFDDQFSVERPDGSNFTLKIRSTKLEDSAMYFCASSVLAGRQETQYFGPGTRLLVL.

Ten or more counts support this clonotype. The chain links TRBV20-1 to TRBJ2-3; TRBD2 aligns across 10 bases. The CDR3 extends over 18 amino acids. V lost 1 base and J lost 0; bases outside the gene matches: 10. The germline gives CDR1 DFQATT, CDR2 SNEGSKA (reference sequence). DNA of the CDR3: TGCAGTGCTAGAGGGCCTAGCGGGAGTTCCCGAAGCACAGATACGCAGTATTTT. Protein sequence: CSARGPSGSSRSTDTQYF.

This clonotype was counted at least ten times. V usage is TRBV20-1 and J usage is TRBJ2-1, with 8 nucleotides matching TRBD1. V was pared by 3 bases and J by 5 bases, with 6 bases of the junction left unmatched. The CDR3 runs to 14 residues. Looked up from germline, CDR1 is DFQATT and CDR2 is SNEGSKA (reference sequence). The CDR3 DNA is TGCAGTGCTAGTAGGCAGGGGGCGGACAATGAGCAGTTCTTC. As protein: CSASRQGADNEQFF.

The chain carries TRBV5-6 and TRBJ1-2; 8 bases are a match to TRBD1. The germline V gene has CDR1 SGHDT and CDR2 YYEEEE. This CDR3 has 15 residues. V shed 0 bases, J shed 4 bases, and the junction held 5 bases outside the gene matches. The CDR3 reads CASSLAGTGAYGYTF. The CDR3 region has the DNA TGTGCCAGCAGCTTGGCCGGGACAGGAGCCTATGGCTACACCTTC.

This clonotype was observed many times. J is TRBJ2-1 and V is TRBV6-5, with TRBD2 matching over 11 bases. CDR3 length: 15 residues. V trimming: 4 bases; J trimming: 5 bases; junction bases outside the gene matches: 4. CDR1 is MNHEY, CDR2 SVGAGI, per germline. In nucleotides, the CDR3 is TGTGCCAGCAGTTCCCCGGGACTAGCGGACAATGAGCAGTTCTTC. Protein: CASSSPGLADNEQFF.

This clonotype showed up many times. The chain combines TRBV19 with TRBJ2-5; a possible D gene is TRBD2 (6 bases). CDR3 length equals 14 residues. Germline V CDR1 and CDR2: LNHDA, SQIVND (reference sequence). Trimming shortened V by 3 bases and J by 4 bases, and 12 bases separated the two germline ends. The chain's CDR3 is CASSIGGFAETQYF. CDR3 bases: TGTGCCAGTAGTATTGGAGGGTTTGCAGAGACCCAGTACTTC.